Shown below are 20 T cell receptor beta chains from a single sample sequenced in a study of cytomegalovirus exposure and HLA in healthy donors. Both 60 Vbeta primers and 13 Jbeta primers went into the PCR. The protocol was immunoSEQ multiplex PCR, while the TCRdb copy is restricted to in-frame clones and leaves out a portion. This sample carries around 93,000 clones, around 73% of them seen once, and the ten largest clones take about 3%. Sequencing was performed on PBMCs. The origin of the receptors is a woman in her thirties or forties in good health and CMV-seronegative.

The CDR3 DNA follows: TGCAGCGTTTCCAAGACAGCCAACACTGAAGCTTTCTTT. Its protein is CSVSKTANTEAFF. This sequence joins TRBV29-1 and TRBJ1-1, with a tentative D call TRBD1 (5 bases). Germline assignment: CDR1 SQVTM and CDR2 ANQGSEA. Trimming pared 5 bases from V and 2 bases from J, leaving 12 bases between. The CDR3 is 13 residues long.

The gene calls are TRBV5-1 and TRBJ1-4; the D gene is possibly TRBD1 (5 bases). Per germline, CDR1 SGHRS and CDR2 YFSETQ. The CDR3 is 16 amino acids. Trimming removed 6 bases from V and 5 bases from J, with 20 bases in between. CDR3 DNA sequence: TGCGCCAGCAAGGGTGGCAGCGTGGGGGGGAATGAAAAACTGTTTTTT. Translation: CASKGGSVGGNEKLFF.

The chain is built from TRBV11-2 and TRBJ2-2; 11 bases agree with TRBD1. Germline loops: CDR1 SGHAT, CDR2 FQNNGV. Trimming at V came to 5 bases and at J to 7 bases, leaving 12 bases not matched to a gene. The CDR3 runs to 17 residues. This CDR3 is CASSRPRGQGAVGELFF. The CDR3 DNA reads TGTGCCAGCAGCCGACCCCGAGGACAGGGGGCAGTCGGGGAGCTGTTTTTT.

The CDR3 sequence: CASSLVTSALGNEQFF. The CDR3 DNA reads TGCGCCAGCAGCTTGGTAACTAGCGCCTTAGGAAATGAGCAGTTCTTC. J is TRBJ2-1 and V is TRBV5-1; 7 bases fit TRBD2. V gave up 0 bases and J gave up 7 bases; unmatched junction bases: 10. Germline CDR1 SGHRS, CDR2 YFSETQ. The CDR3 is 16 residues long.

This chain joins TRBV15 and TRBJ2-3; TRBD2 matches 14 bases. From germline, CDR1 is LNHNV and CDR2 YYDKDF (reference sequence). Losses at the gene ends were 9 bases for V and 5 bases for J; bases not matched to a gene: 10. This CDR3 spans 16 amino acids. The CDR3 sequence is CATRKGLAGVRDTQYF. Here the CDR3 DNA reads TGTGCCACTAGAAAGGGACTAGCGGGAGTAAGAGATACGCAGTATTTT.

The chain joins TRBV5-4 to TRBJ2-1; a possible D gene is TRBD2 (5 bases). Deletions cut 4 bases from V and 4 bases from J, with 15 bases between. This CDR3 has 15 residues. The germline gives CDR1 SGHNT, CDR2 YYREEE (reference sequence). In DNA form, the CDR3 reads TGTGCCAGCAGCCCGACTCGGGGTAGATACAATGAGCAGTTCTTC. As protein: CASSPTRGRYNEQFF.

The chain couples TRBV9 to TRBJ1-3, with unresolved D. V was shortened by 3 bases and J by 0 bases, with 13 bases between the two germline ends. The CDR3 has 16 residues. Germline values: CDR1 SGDLS, CDR2 YYNGEE. CDR3 sequence: CASSASWRSSGNTIYF. The CDR3 DNA reads TGTGCCAGCAGCGCTAGCTGGCGTTCCTCTGGAAACACCATATATTTT. Full variable domain (outside the CDR3, taken from reference TRBV9 and TRBJ1-3): DSGVTQTPKHLITATGQRVTLRCSPRSGDLSVYWYQQSLDQGLQFLIQYYNGEERAKGNILERFSAQQFPDLHSELNLSSLELGDSALYFCASSASWRSSGNTIYFGEGSWLTVV.

The chain recombines TRBV6-4 with TRBJ2-1, with 7 nucleotides matching TRBD1. Per germline, CDR1 MRHNA and CDR2 SNTAGT. Trimming took 1 base from V and 6 from J; bases not matched to a gene: 3. This CDR3 spans 14 amino acids. The CDR3 region has the DNA TGTGCCAGCAGTGACTTCGGGACAGTCAATGAGCAGTTCTTC. Translating it yields CASSDFGTVNEQFF.

This chain joins TRBV18 and TRBJ1-1; TRBD1 agrees at 8 bases. This CDR3 contains 17 residues. V lost 6 bases to trimming and J lost 3 bases; unmatched junction nucleotides: 15. Germline V gene sequence: CDR1 KGHSH, CDR2 LQKENI. This CDR3 is CASSLGATGAWDTEAFF. Here the CDR3 DNA reads TGTGCCAGCTCTCTCGGGGCGACAGGGGCGTGGGACACTGAAGCTTTCTTT.

This chain links TRBV5-4 with TRBJ2-2, with 9 bases lining up with TRBD2. The V and J ends lost 3 bases and 4 bases, in that order; junction bases with no gene match: 10. Germline-derived CDR1 and CDR2 are SGHNT and YYREEE (reference sequence). The CDR3 runs to 17 residues. This CDR3 is CASSSPGASGVTGELFF. For the CDR3, the DNA is TGTGCCAGCAGCTCCCCTGGGGCTAGCGGGGTCACCGGGGAGCTGTTTTTT.

This clone was detected a few times. V is TRBV15 and J is TRBJ2-1, with 8 positions matching TRBD2. V dropped 3 bases and J dropped 9; count of bases not matched to a gene: 10. CDR1 and CDR2 from the germline V gene are LNHNV and YYDKDF (reference sequence). The CDR3 extends over 15 amino acids. The CDR3 sequence: CATSRGLVLFGEQFF. In DNA, the CDR3 is TGTGCCACCAGCAGGGGACTAGTTTTGTTCGGTGAGCAGTTCTTC.

The V and J genes are TRBV7-8 and TRBJ2-2; 7 nucleotides align to TRBD1. Germline CDR1 is SGHVS and CDR2 is FQNEAQ. The CDR3 is 15 amino acids. The ends lost 4 bases at V and 4 bases at J; junction bases unmatched: 6. For the CDR3, the DNA is TGTGCCAGCAGCTCGACAGGGCTAGGCACCGGGGAGCTGTTTTTT. Translating gives CASSSTGLGTGELFF.

CDR3 amino acids: CASSLQNRQSTEAFF. As DNA, the CDR3 is TGTGCCAGCAGCTTGCAGAACCGACAGAGTACTGAAGCTTTCTTT. J is TRBJ1-1 and V is TRBV5-8; maybe TRBD1 (5 bases). Deletions cut 1 base from V and 5 bases from J, with 15 bases between. Germline V gives CDR1 SGHTS, CDR2 YDEGEE. CDR3 length: 15 residues.

V is TRBV7-9 and J is TRBJ2-1; D possibly corresponds to TRBD2 (6 bases). The CDR3 is made up of 13 amino acids. Germline values: CDR1 SEHNR, CDR2 FQNEAQ (reference sequence). With 6 bases removed from V and 3 bases from J, the gap between germline ends came to 9 bases. CDR3 region: CASRPGLYNEQFF. CDR3 sequence (DNA): TGTGCCAGCAGACCGGGACTCTACAATGAGCAGTTCTTC.

The chain couples TRBV11-2 to TRBJ2-5; TRBD2 matches 7 bases. CDR3 size: 17 residues. Germline V gene data show CDR1 as SGHAT and CDR2 as FQNNGV. The V segment lost 5 bases and the J segment 0 bases; nucleotides outside the gene matches: 12. CDR3: CASSGTIAGAYQETQYF. CDR3 DNA: TGTGCCAGCAGCGGTACCATAGCGGGTGCCTACCAAGAGACCCAGTACTTC.

This clone was seen more than once but under ten times. The J gene is TRBJ2-3, the V gene TRBV5-6; tentative D call: TRBD2 (5 bases). The V end was cut by 5 bases, the J end by 0 bases, with 10 bases between. The CDR3 covers 14 residues. Germline V gives CDR1 SGHDT, CDR2 YYEEEE. CDR3: CASSFGVSTDTQYF. CDR3 DNA sequence: TGTGCCAGCAGTTTCGGGGTTAGCACAGATACGCAGTATTTT. Full variable domain (outside the CDR3, taken from reference TRBV5-6 and TRBJ2-3): DAGVTQSPTHLIKTRGQQVTLRCSPKSGHDTVSWYQQALGQGPQFIFQYYEEEERQRGNFPDRFSGHQFPNYSSELNVNALLLGDSALYLCASSFGVSTDTQYFGPGTRLTVL.

This rearrangement joins TRBV19 to TRBJ1-2; a possible D gene is TRBD1 (5 bases). There are 13 residues in the CDR3. The germline V and J ends were trimmed by 9 bases and 5 bases, with 16 bases remaining between them. Germline loops: CDR1 LNHDA, CDR2 SQIVND (reference sequence). CDR3 sequence reads: CASTDAGPYGYTF. The CDR3 DNA reads as TGTGCCAGCACGGACGCGGGGCCTTATGGCTACACCTTC.

The chain is built from TRBV6-5 and TRBJ1-3, with unresolved D. V was cut by 3 bases and J by 0 bases, with 12 bases left in between. Germline V lookup: CDR1 MNHEY, CDR2 SVGAGI. The CDR3 totals 16 residues. The CDR3 DNA reads TGTGCCAGCAGTTATAGTCGGAGCTCCTCTGGAAACACCATATATTTT. It translates to CASSYSRSSSGNTIYF.

The rearrangement uses TRBV13 and TRBJ1-2; 8 bases map to TRBD1. The CDR3 has 14 residues. Germline values: CDR1 PRHDT, CDR2 FYEKMQ (reference sequence). The trim removed 5 bases at V and 3 bases at J, leaving 5 bases unmatched. CDR3 bases: TGTGCCAGCAGCCTGACAGGGGTAGACTATGGCTACACCTTC. It encodes CASSLTGVDYGYTF.

The J gene is TRBJ1-5, the V gene TRBV19, with TRBD1 matching over 7 bases. The CDR3 extends over 17 amino acids. Germline loops: CDR1 LNHDA, CDR2 SQIVND (reference sequence). V trimming: 5 bases; J trimming: 2 bases; junction bases outside the gene matches: 12. CDR3 sequence (DNA): TGTGCCAGTAGTCCCCTCTTCGACAGGGTTGGCAATCAGCCCCAGCATTTT. Residues: CASSPLFDRVGNQPQHF.